Below are 29 T cell receptor beta chains sequenced from a single sample in a study of breast tumors, draining lymph nodes, adjacent tissues. TCRdb reprocessed the multiplex PCR reads via MiXCR and lists one record per CDR3 protein. The sample shows about 32,000 distinct CDR3 sequences, roughly 36% of them seen only once. The sample comprised breast tumor tissue. The receptor source for this set is a female donor with breast cancer. Some clones in this sample may be carry-over from other donors' samples.

To note about this clonotype: A single base separates this from a much larger clone, so it may be a read error. The V gene is TRBV20-1, the J gene TRBJ1-3; possible D gene TRBD1, 6 bases. This CDR3 has 13 residues. Germline-derived CDR1 and CDR2 are DFQATT and SNEGSKA (reference sequence). This chain's CDR3 is CSARWGGGSTIYF. CDR3 sequence (DNA): TGCAGTGCTAGATGGGGGGGCGGAAGCACCATATATTTT.

This clonotype has a count of ten or more. The V and J genes are TRBV2 and TRBJ2-3; a weak D match, TRBD2 (5 bases). The length of the CDR3 is 13 residues. Per germline, CDR1 SNHLY and CDR2 FYNNEI. Trimming took 6 bases from V and 2 from J, leaving 9 bases between them. CDR3 sequence: CASRDSYTDTQYF. The CDR3 DNA is TGTGCCAGCAGGGACTCTTACACAGATACGCAGTATTTT.

There are many counts of this clonotype. This chain links TRBV19 with TRBJ1-5, with 7 bases lining up with TRBD1. This CDR3 is built from 15 residues. Germline CDR1 reads LNHDA; CDR2 reads SQIVND (reference sequence). Losses at the gene ends were 0 bases for V and 6 bases for J; bases not matched to a gene: 5. DNA for the CDR3: TGTGCCAGTAGTATAGAGACAGGGCTGAGTCAGCCCCAGCATTTT. Encoded protein: CASSIETGLSQPQHF.

The chain recombines TRBV28 with TRBJ2-5; 8 bases map to TRBD2. Germline lookup yields CDR1 MDHEN and CDR2 SYDVKM. The CDR3 is 16 amino acids. V lost 5 bases, J lost 0 bases, and 8 bases stayed unmatched. This CDR3 reads CASSPWSGGDQETQYF. In nucleotides, the CDR3 is TGTGCCAGCAGTCCTTGGTCCGGGGGGGACCAAGAGACCCAGTACTTC.

The rearrangement joins TRBV24-1 to TRBJ2-1; D is unclear. The CDR3 runs 13 residues. V shed 6 bases and J shed 4 bases, with 9 bases lying between them. In germline, CDR1 is KGHDR, CDR2 SFDVKD. DNA of the CDR3: TGTGCCACCAGTCTCACCGGATACAATGAGCAGTTCTTC. This sequence encodes CATSLTGYNEQFF.

This clonotype was picked up many times. This chain connects TRBV20-1 to TRBJ2-7, with D maybe TRBD2 (6 bases). Per the germline V gene, CDR1 is DFQATT and CDR2 is SNEGSKA (reference sequence). Trimming stripped 2 bases from V and 5 bases from J, with 25 bases between. CDR3 length: 17 residues. The CDR3 DNA is TGCAGTGCTAGACCCGCCCGACTAGGAGCACCCCCCCACGAGCAGTACTTC. Protein: CSARPARLGAPPHEQYF.

As to this clonotype: A clone one base away is much larger, so this may be a read error. The chain combines TRBV19 with TRBJ1-2, with unresolved D. The CDR3 covers 15 residues. Germline-derived CDR1 and CDR2 are LNHDA and SQIVND (reference sequence). V was trimmed by 5 bases and J by 4 bases, leaving 17 bases between them. CDR3 nucleotides: TGTGCCAGTAGTCCCCCAATTGGAAAGGGCTATGGCTACACCTTC. Its protein is CASSPPIGKGYGYTF.

This clonotype occurred many times. This chain uses TRBV4-1 with TRBJ2-7; D may be TRBD1 or TRBD2 (6 bases each). Germline V lookup: CDR1 MGHRA, CDR2 YSYEKL. CDR3 length: 16 amino acids. V was clipped by 3 bases and J by 3 bases, with 18 bases between them. CDR3 residues: CASSHYPGAGIYEQYF. The CDR3 DNA reads TGCGCCAGCAGCCACTATCCAGGGGCGGGAATCTACGAGCAGTACTTC.

Worth noting for this clonotype: A read error is possible here, since a much larger clone lies one base away. The J gene is TRBJ2-7, the V gene TRBV7-9, with 10 bases aligning to TRBD1. CDR3 length: 11 amino acids. The V segment lost 8 bases and the J segment 12 bases; nucleotides outside the gene matches: 7. Germline V gene data show CDR1 as SEHNR and CDR2 as FQNEAQ (reference sequence). CDR3 region: CASGSGTGVYF. The CDR3 nucleotides read TGTGCCAGCGGCTCCGGGACAGGGGTGTACTTC.

This clonotype was detected many times. J is TRBJ2-7 and V is TRBV29-1, with 8 bases fitting TRBD2. The germline gives CDR1 SQVTM, CDR2 ANQGSEA. The CDR3 is made up of 14 amino acids. Unmatched junction bases numbered 7, after V lost 0 bases and J lost 6 bases. For the CDR3, the DNA is TGCAGCGTTGAAGAGGGAGCGGGAGACGGCGAGCAGTACTTC. This encodes CSVEEGAGDGEQYF.

This clonotype has a single count. The chain carries TRBV27 and TRBJ2-7; 7 bases are a match to TRBD1. V dropped 8 bases and J dropped 6; count of bases not matched to a gene: 10. The CDR3 extends over 13 amino acids. Germline V lookup: CDR1 MNHEY, CDR2 SMNVEV (reference sequence). CDR3 coding DNA: TGTGCCAGCTCACTGACAGGGCAAAGCGAGCAGTACTTC. This gives the protein CASSLTGQSEQYF.

The chain combines TRBV30 with TRBJ2-7; 13 nucleotides match TRBD2. CDR1 and CDR2 (germline): GTSNPN, SVGIG (reference sequence). This CDR3 is 15 amino acids long. V lost 7 bases, J lost 2 bases, and 8 bases stayed unmatched. For the CDR3, the DNA is TGTGCCTTGAGAAAGGGACTAGCGGGACCCTACGAGCAGTACTTC. Translation: CALRKGLAGPYEQYF.

This clonotype was recorded at least ten times. This sequence joins TRBV3-1 and TRBJ1-2; D remains unclear. V was pared by 0 bases and J by 1 base, with 6 bases between. The germline gives CDR1 LGHDT, CDR2 YNNKEL (reference sequence). The CDR3 runs to 14 residues. The CDR3, as DNA: TGTGCCAGCAGCCAAGATGAACTTAACTATGGCTACACCTTC. Amino acids: CASSQDELNYGYTF.

The chain uses TRBV11-3 and TRBJ2-5; perhaps TRBD1 as D (7 bases). CDR1 is SGHNT and CDR2 is YENEEA in the germline V gene. The ends were cut back, 5 bases at V and 4 bases at J, with 17 bases in the middle. CDR3 size: 15 residues. The CDR3 reads CASSPRQGGRETQYF. The DNA of the CDR3 is TGTGCCAGCAGCCCCAGACAGGGAGGTCGAGAGACCCAGTACTTC.

Points on this clonotype: A much larger clone lies a single base off, so this may be a read error. This chain uses TRBV6-6 with TRBJ1-5; D gene unclear. This CDR3 region has 15 residues. V was trimmed by 6 bases and J by 2 bases, leaving 14 bases between them. Germline V gene data show CDR1 as MNHNY and CDR2 as SVGAGI (reference sequence). CDR3 in amino acids: CASSLRGRGNQPQHF. DNA of the CDR3: TGTGCCAGCAGCCTACGGGGAAGGGGCAATCAGCCCCAGCATTTT.

The chain couples TRBV7-9 to TRBJ2-3, with 11 bases aligning to TRBD2. In germline, CDR1 is SEHNR, CDR2 FQNEAQ (reference sequence). This CDR3 has 17 amino acids. With V trimmed by 5 bases and J by 5 bases, 12 bases remained unmatched. The CDR3 loop reads CASSPSISGGDGDTQYF. Here the CDR3 DNA reads TGTGCCAGCAGCCCCTCTATTAGCGGGGGGGATGGAGATACGCAGTATTTT.

The sample holds many counts of this clonotype. This sequence joins TRBV7-2 and TRBJ2-7; 9 positions match TRBD1. Unmatched junction bases numbered 2, after V lost 2 bases and J lost 3 bases. In germline, CDR1 is SGHTA, CDR2 FQGNSA. The CDR3 is 14 amino acids. CDR3: CASSLQGQGYEQYF. The CDR3 coding sequence is TGTGCCAGCAGCTTACAGGGACAGGGCTACGAGCAGTACTTC. The variable domain in full, completed from reference TRBV7-2 and TRBJ2-7, reads GAGVSQSPSNKVTEKGKDVELRCDPISGHTALYWYRQSLGQGLEFLIYFQGNSAPDKSGLPSDRFSAERTGGSVSTLTIQRTQQEDSAVYLCASSLQGQGYEQYFGPGTRLTVT.

This clonotype was observed many times. The rearrangement links TRBV7-9 to TRBJ2-5; 9 bases match TRBD1. J was trimmed by 5 bases and V by 6 bases; bases with no gene match: 4. CDR3 length: 13 amino acids. Looked up from germline, CDR1 is SEHNR and CDR2 is FQNEAQ (reference sequence). CDR3 loop: CASRFGTGETQYF. The CDR3 DNA reads as TGTGCCAGCAGATTCGGGACAGGGGAGACCCAGTACTTC.

This clonotype was detected many times. The chain recombines TRBV2 with TRBJ2-2; D perhaps matches TRBD2 (5 bases). The CDR3 is made up of 14 amino acids. Germline V gives CDR1 SNHLY, CDR2 FYNNEI. Trimming took 7 bases from V and 0 from J, leaving 9 bases between them. The CDR3 coding sequence is TGTGCCAGCATCGGGGTCGCGAACACCGGGGAGCTGTTTTTT. It codes for CASIGVANTGELFF.

The CDR3 sequence is CASSVNFPSYNEQFF. CDR3 in DNA: TGCGCCAGCAGCGTGAACTTCCCCTCCTACAATGAGCAGTTCTTC. This chain links TRBV5-1 with TRBJ2-1; no clear D gene. Germline CDR1 is SGHRS and CDR2 is YFSETQ. This CDR3 is built from 15 residues. V was trimmed by 4 bases and J by 0 bases, leaving 11 bases between them. The variable domain in full, completed from reference TRBV5-1 and TRBJ2-1, reads KAGVTQTPRYLIKTRGQQVTLSCSPISGHRSVSWYQQTPGQGLQFLFEYFSETQRNKGNFPGRFSGRQFSNSRSEMNVSTLELGDSALYLCASSVNFPSYNEQFFGPGTRLTVL.

The CDR3 nucleotides read TGTGCCAGCAGTTTATCTCCGCCGGTTGGAAACACCATATATTTT. Translation gives CASSLSPPVGNTIYF. The chain uses TRBV12-3 or TRBV12-4 and TRBJ1-3; D is unclear. With 2 bases removed from V and 3 bases from J, the gap between germline ends came to 11 bases. The CDR3 sequence is 15 residues long.

This clonotype occurred a few times. A much larger clone differs by one base, so this may be a read error. V usage is TRBV20-1 and J usage is TRBJ2-1; TRBD2 aligns across 8 bases. The CDR3 is made up of 15 amino acids. CDR1 and CDR2 from the germline V gene are DFQATT and SNEGSKA (reference sequence). The junction had 14 bases not matched to a gene; V was cut back by 0 bases and J by 13 bases. This CDR3 is CSARDTPNGLAGQFF. The CDR3 DNA reads TGCAGTGCTAGAGATACGCCGAATGGGCTAGCGGGTCAGTTCTTC.

This chain links TRBV28 with TRBJ2-7; D not certain. The CDR3 runs 17 residues. Trimming removed 5 bases at V and 0 bases at J, with 20 bases between. Germline CDR1 is MDHEN and CDR2 is SYDVKM. The CDR3, as DNA: TGTGCCAGCAGTCCCCTTCGATTCGCCATGACCTCCTACGAGCAGTACTTC. Translation gives CASSPLRFAMTSYEQYF.

The chain has TRBV20-1 and TRBJ1-2; perhaps TRBD1 as D (5 bases). Germline-derived CDR1 and CDR2 are DFQATT and SNEGSKA (reference sequence). V was shortened by 5 bases and J by 8 bases, with 12 bases between the two germline ends. The CDR3 is made up of 11 amino acids. The CDR3 sequence: CSALGQEGYTF. Here the CDR3 DNA reads TGCAGTGCTCTGGGGCAGGAAGGCTACACCTTC.

This clonotype was observed a few times. The chain is built from TRBV7-2 and TRBJ2-6; TRBD2 is a possible D gene (6 bases). This CDR3 is built from 15 residues. Trimming took 2 bases from V and 4 from J, leaving 9 bases between them. Germline lookup yields CDR1 SGHTA and CDR2 FQGNSA. CDR3 protein: CASSLKGRGANVLTF. DNA for the CDR3: TGTGCCAGCAGCTTAAAGGGGAGGGGGGCCAACGTCCTGACTTTC.

This clonotype was seen ten or more times. V usage is TRBV7-2 and J usage is TRBJ2-6, with unresolved D. The CDR3 is 14 amino acids. Trimming shortened V by 2 bases and J by 0 bases, and 2 bases separated the two germline ends. Germline-derived CDR1 and CDR2 are SGHTA and FQGNSA. CDR3 sequence reads: CASSLHSGANVLTF. The DNA of the CDR3 is TGTGCCAGCAGCTTACACTCTGGGGCCAACGTCCTGACTTTC.

The chain links TRBV4-1 to TRBJ2-7, with 8 bases matching TRBD2. V dropped 0 bases and J dropped 2; count of bases not matched to a gene: 3. CDR1 and CDR2 (germline): MGHRA, YSYEKL. The CDR3 contains 15 residues. The CDR3 reads CASSQEGTRAYEQYF. The DNA of the CDR3 is TGCGCCAGCAGCCAAGAAGGGACTAGAGCCTACGAGCAGTACTTC.

This clonotype was detected ten times or more. The chain links TRBV5-6 to TRBJ2-3; TRBD2 matches at 7 bases. The length of the CDR3 is 15 residues. From germline, CDR1 is SGHDT and CDR2 YYEEEE. V lost 0 bases and J lost 3; bases outside the gene matches: 4. The CDR3 DNA follows: TGTGCCAGCAGCTTGGACGGGGGAGGGACAGATACGCAGTATTTT. It translates to CASSLDGGGTDTQYF.

J is TRBJ1-1 and V is TRBV25-1; 9 bases match TRBD1. Unmatched junction bases numbered 4, after V lost 7 bases and J lost 1 base. This CDR3 comprises 14 residues. Per the germline V gene, CDR1 is MGHDK and CDR2 is SYGVNS. The CDR3 is CASTGQGTNTEAFF. DNA of the CDR3: TGTGCCAGCACCGGACAGGGGACGAACACTGAAGCTTTCTTT.